This T cell receptor (beta chain) was observed in a study of T-cell memory formation after mild COVID-19. Study observations and caveats: In second-wave clones peaking day 37, SARS-CoV-2 specificity remained unconfirmed.

V lost 5 bases and J lost 4, with 13 bases in between. The V gene's germline CDR1 is MDHEN and CDR2 SYDVKM. The CDR3 consists of 14 residues. Each CDR3 protein gets one entry after TCRdb re-called the 5' RACE reads with MiXCR. In the table there are 350,000 to 400,000 distinct CDR3 sequences, approximately 15% of which are singletons. Details on this clonotype: Its antigen remains unknown.

The V call is TRBV28, the J call TRBJ2-3; D remains unclear. The sequence was collected from a man in his late teens or twenties who had mild COVID-19 (a few samples of this study predate the infection). Cell type and time point are not known. The sequenced sample consisted of PBMCs or a T cell subset sorted from them (not recorded which). The CDR3 spells CASSPQNIPDTQYF. The CDR3 nucleotides are TGTGCCAGCAGTCCCCAGAATATCCCAGATACGCAGTATTTT.